The rows below give T cell receptor beta chains drawn from one sample of a study of blood T cells in healthy people across ages. TCRdb re-called the 5' RACE reads with MiXCR, one entry per CDR3 protein. The sample has about 2 million distinct CDR3 sequences; around 48% are singletons. The sequenced sample consisted of blood. All receptors derive from a woman aged 40 to 50 in good health. Each CDR3 is given with its conserved first and last residue. A D gene is named only where the DNA matches it firmly. Rows may omit the clone size; those that give it use once, few, many or a size class.

v_gene,abundance,d_gene,j_gene,CDR3aa,CDR3nt
TRBV20-1,-,TRBD2,TRBJ2-5,CSARYPPGLADGETQYF,TGCAGTGCTAGGTACCCGCCTGGACTAGCGGATGGAGAGACCCAGTACTTC
TRBV29-1,-,-,TRBJ1-2,CSVEEGLYGYTF,TGCAGCGTTGAGGAGGGCCTCTATGGCTACACCTTC
TRBV9,-,TRBD1,TRBJ2-1,CASSGDQGAVYNEQFF,TGTGCCAGCAGCGGCGACCAGGGGGCGGTCTACAATGAGCAGTTCTTC
TRBV27,-,-,TRBJ2-7,CASGYLLMEQYF,TGTGCCAGTGGGTATCTTTTGATGGAGCAGTACTTC
TRBV28,-,-,TRBJ1-1,CASSLSVGEAFF,TGTGCCAGCAGTTTAAGTGTAGGGGAAGCTTTCTTT
TRBV4-1,-,-,TRBJ1-5,CASSHIQEQPNQPQHF,TGCGCCAGCAGCCATATTCAGGAACAGCCGAATCAGCCCCAGCATTTT
TRBV6-2/TRBV6-3,few,-,TRBJ1-2,CASSYPSLGYTF,TGTGCCAGCAGTTACCCAAGTTTGGGCTACACCTTC
TRBV27,-,TRBD1,TRBJ2-1,CASSLDRGKNNEQFF,TGTGCCAGCAGCCTAGACAGGGGTAAAAACAATGAGCAGTTCTTC
TRBV5-1,-,TRBD2,TRBJ2-5,CASSRGLAGLEETQYF,TGCGCCAGCAGCCGCGGACTAGCGGGGTTAGAAGAGACCCAGTACTTC
TRBV28,-,TRBD1,TRBJ1-4,CASSLSTGVKEKLFF,TGTGCCAGCAGTTTATCGACAGGGGTTAAGGAAAAACTGTTTTTT
TRBV29-1,-,-,TRBJ1-3,CSVEDDSSGNTIYF,TGCAGCGTTGAAGATGACAGCTCTGGAAACACCATATATTTT
TRBV10-3,-,TRBD2,TRBJ2-3,CAISQPGGGLDTDTQYF,TGTGCCATCAGTCAACCGGGGGGGGGACTAGACACAGATACGCAGTATTTT